This T cell receptor (beta chain) was captured in a study of shared clonotypes between healthy human individuals. J was trimmed by 3 bases and V by 6 bases; bases with no gene match: 4. The CDR3 is 15 amino acids. Germline V gene sequence: CDR1 MNHNS, CDR2 SASEGT. TCRdb keeps only in-frame clones here, not all; method: immunoSEQ multiplex PCR. In the table there are fewer than 2.5 million clones, 90% to 95% of which are singletons. The sequenced sample was naive CD4+ T cells from PBMCs. The subset here: CD45RA+ positively selected. The sequence derives from a man in his late teens or twenties in good health. Some clones in this sample may be carry-over from other donors' samples. The chain links TRBV6-1 to TRBJ2-2, with 10 bases aligning to TRBD1. In DNA form, the CDR3 reads TGTGCCAGCAGACCGACAGGGGGCGACACCGGGGAGCTGTTTTTT. Its protein is CASRPTGGDTGELFF.